This TCR beta chain was captured in a study of beta chain features in type 1 diabetes. Overall study results and limits: Type 1 diabetes patients had fewer VDJ junction insertions and more deletions.

By way of CD45RO/CCR7/CD25/CD127/CD95/CD27, the CD4+ regulatory, stem cell-like memory, central memory and naive cells were sorted. Sort purity for all populations was recorded as exceeding 98%. This clone was seen a few times. Its target is unknown. Germline CDR1 is SGHRS and CDR2 is YFSETQ. This CDR3 is 15 amino acids long. Trimming stripped 0 bases from V and 10 bases from J, with 14 bases between. TCRB transcripts that were expressed got sequenced, as all of the isolated RNA had been reverse transcribed. It was found that naive, central memory and regulatory T cell samples averaged around 3.8 million reads. Measured with immunoSEQ multiplex PCR; TCRdb has only the in-frame clones, and not every one. Here the sample spans roughly 300,000 clones, 13% to 15% being singletons.

This receptor was obtained from a man younger than 45 in good health. The chain combines TRBV5-1 with TRBJ1-6, with TRBD1 as a possible D gene (5 bases). Sequenced sample: central memory CD4+ T cells from blood. CDR3 DNA: TGCGCCAGCAGCTTGGATGGGACGCCGGGGTCACCCCTCCACTTT. Translated, it gives CASSLDGTPGSPLHF.